The 13 T cell receptor beta chains presented below share a single source sample, sequenced in a study of T cells after yellow fever vaccination. TCRdb independently ran MiXCR on the 5' RACE reads; one entry per CDR3 protein. The sample lists hundreds of thousands of distinct CDR3 sequences; 12% were seen once. The material was CD4+ T cells sorted from PBMCs, obtained 15 days after the yellow fever booster vaccination. The receptor set was obtained from a man between 18 and 35 years old who received the YFV17D yellow fever vaccine.

The J gene is TRBJ2-3, the V gene TRBV7-2; maybe TRBD1 (5 bases). V was clipped by 3 bases and J by 3 bases, with 10 bases between them. Germline values: CDR1 SGHTA, CDR2 FQGNSA. There are 14 residues in the CDR3. The CDR3 region is CASSFIAGTDTQYF. The DNA for the CDR3 is TGTGCCAGCAGCTTCATAGCAGGGACAGATACGCAGTATTTT.

This clonotype was observed a handful of times. The chain links TRBV5-1 to TRBJ2-7; D possibly corresponds to TRBD1 (6 bases). V was pared by 7 bases and J by 0 bases, with 17 bases between. The CDR3 sequence is 15 residues long. Germline CDR1 and CDR2: SGHRS and YFSETQ. CDR3 bases: TGCGCCAGCGGGTTAACAGGGTCGAACTCCTACGAGCAGTACTTC. It translates to CASGLTGSNSYEQYF.

This clonotype was counted at least ten times. The J gene is TRBJ2-1, the V gene TRBV18, with TRBD1 as a possible D gene (5 bases). The CDR3 has 12 residues. In germline, CDR1 is KGHSH, CDR2 LQKENI. Trimming shortened V by 6 bases and J by 4 bases, and 7 bases separated the two germline ends. The CDR3, as DNA: TGTGCCAGCTCCACAGGTTACAATGAGCAGTTCTTC. Residues: CASSTGYNEQFF. Full variable domain (outside the CDR3, taken from reference TRBV18 and TRBJ2-1): NAGVMQNPRHLVRRRGQEARLRCSPMKGHSHVYWYRQLPEEGLKFMVYLQKENIIDESGMPKERFSAEFPKEGPSILRIQQVVRGDSAAYFCASSTGYNEQFFGPGTRLTVL.

Only a few counts were recorded for this clonotype. The rearrangement links TRBV12-3 or TRBV12-4 to TRBJ1-5; 7 bases map to TRBD1. J was trimmed by 5 bases and V by 6 bases; bases with no gene match: 10. The CDR3 loop spans 15 amino acids. The CDR3: CASSTTGERDQPQHF. The CDR3 DNA reads as TGTGCCAGCAGCACCACAGGGGAAAGGGATCAGCCCCAGCATTTT.

The chain is built from TRBV12-3 or TRBV12-4 and TRBJ1-2; 7 nucleotides agree with TRBD1. The CDR3 consists of 14 residues. The V gene end was trimmed by 2 bases and the J gene end by 4 bases; junction bases not matched to a gene: 4. DNA of the CDR3: TGTGCCAGCAGTTTAAGGAGACAGGGCTATGGCTACACCTTC. This gives the protein CASSLRRQGYGYTF.

The chain combines TRBV5-5 with TRBJ1-2; TRBD1 might be the D (5 bases). The CDR3 is made up of 14 amino acids. The V gene's germline CDR1 is SGHKS and CDR2 YYEKEE (reference sequence). Trimming took off 2 bases at V and 3 bases at J, with 11 bases between the two ends. CDR3: CASSFRDADYGYTF. The CDR3 DNA is TGTGCCAGCAGCTTCCGGGACGCTGACTATGGCTACACCTTC.

The gene calls are TRBV4-3 and TRBJ1-1; D is ambiguous. Germline loops: CDR1 LGHNA, CDR2 YSLEER. CDR3 length equals 15 residues. The V end lost 0 bases, the J end lost 5 bases, and 13 bases lay between the germline ends. The CDR3 coding sequence is TGCGCCAGCAGCCAAGATCATAGGGTTAGTACTGAAGCTTTCTTT. Its protein is CASSQDHRVSTEAFF.

The chain employs TRBV6-2 or TRBV6-3 and TRBJ1-2, with 8 bases identical to TRBD1. The V gene's germline CDR1 is MNHEY and CDR2 SVGEGT. J gave up 8 bases and V 1 base, and 12 bases lay outside the gene matches. The CDR3 spans 16 residues. The CDR3 DNA is TGTGCCAGCAGTTACTTTTTCCGGGACAGGCCTAACGGCTACACCTTC. It yields the protein CASSYFFRDRPNGYTF.

This clonotype was counted only a few times. This chain links TRBV4-1 with TRBJ2-4; 7 bases map to TRBD2. The CDR3 has 16 amino acids. With V trimmed by 4 bases and J by 1 base, 7 bases remained unmatched. Germline V lookup: CDR1 MGHRA, CDR2 YSYEKL. The CDR3 DNA sequence: TGCGCCAGCAGCCTAATGGGACTACTGGCCAAAAACATTCAGTACTTC. It translates to CASSLMGLLAKNIQYF.

This clonotype was detected only a few times. CDR3 residues: CASSDRGLASQPQHF. In DNA form, the CDR3 reads TGTGCCAGCAGTGATAGAGGGCTGGCGAGTCAGCCCCAGCATTTT. The chain employs TRBV27 and TRBJ1-5; D call uncertain. Germline V gives CDR1 MNHEY, CDR2 SMNVEV (reference sequence). The CDR3 runs 15 residues. Trimming removed 5 bases from V and 6 bases from J, with 17 bases in between.

This clonotype was found many times. The chain is built from TRBV4-2 and TRBJ1-1, with D maybe TRBD1 (5 bases). The CDR3 consists of 13 residues. V dropped 4 bases and J dropped 6 bases, with 12 bases sitting between them. CDR1 LGHNA and CDR2 YNFKEQ come from the germline V gene. Written as DNA, the CDR3 is TGTGCCAGCAGCCTGACCCAGGGAGCTGAAGCTTTCTTT. Protein product: CASSLTQGAEAFF.

This clonotype was seen a few times. The V gene is TRBV10-1, the J gene TRBJ2-2; TRBD2 matches 8 bases. V was pared by 3 bases and J by 7 bases, with 13 bases of the junction left unmatched. This CDR3 contains 17 residues. CDR1 and CDR2 (germline): WNHNN, SYGVQD (reference sequence). This CDR3 reads CASSDWAGGPGSGELFF. The CDR3 region has the DNA TGCGCCAGCAGTGACTGGGCGGGGGGTCCCGGGAGCGGGGAGCTGTTTTTT.

This clonotype was seen a few times. The V call is TRBV14, the J call TRBJ1-2, with D perhaps matching TRBD1 (5 bases). Germline CDR1 is SGHDN and CDR2 is FVKESK. With 6 bases removed from V and 8 bases from J, the gap between germline ends came to 16 bases. The CDR3 sequence is 13 residues long. The CDR3 sequence is CASRPTASGGYTF. In nucleotides, the CDR3 is TGTGCCAGCAGGCCGACAGCCTCCGGCGGCTACACCTTC. Combining the CDR3 with reference TRBV14 and TRBJ1-2 gives the whole variable domain EAGVTQFPSHSVIEKGQTVTLRCDPISGHDNLYWYRRVMGKEIKFLLHFVKESKQDESGMPNNRFLAERTGGTYSTLKVQPAELEDSGVYFCASRPTASGGYTFGSGTRLTVV.